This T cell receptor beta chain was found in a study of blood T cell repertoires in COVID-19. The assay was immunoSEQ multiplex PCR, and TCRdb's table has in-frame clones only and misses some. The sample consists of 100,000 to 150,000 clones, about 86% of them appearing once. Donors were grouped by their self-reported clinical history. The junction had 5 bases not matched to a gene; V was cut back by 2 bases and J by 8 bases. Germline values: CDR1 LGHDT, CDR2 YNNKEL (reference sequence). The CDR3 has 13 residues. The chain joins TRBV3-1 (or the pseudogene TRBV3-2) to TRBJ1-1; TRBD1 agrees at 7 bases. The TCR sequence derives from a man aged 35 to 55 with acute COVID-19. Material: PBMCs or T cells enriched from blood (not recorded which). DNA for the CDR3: TGTGCCAGCAGCCAAAAAGGGGGCGAGGAAGCTTTCTTT. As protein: CASSQKGGEEAFF.